The source of this TCR beta chain is a study of T cell responses to AZD1222 COVID-19 vaccine. Study-wide points: Donors were mostly white British, more females; clonal diversity possibly underestimated. Baseline seropositives among AZD1222 recipients totaled only five to seven. Repertoire sampling was restricted to post-peak T cell response timepoints.

Only in-frame clones appear in the TCRdb table, and some are missing; sequencing was by immunoSEQ multiplex PCR. The sample yields approximately 100,000 clones, roughly 91% seen once. V shed 0 bases and J shed 0 bases, with 10 bases lying between them. CDR3 length: 15 residues. CDR1 and CDR2 (germline): SGDLS, YYNGEE. As regards this clone: The antigen remains undetermined.

This chain joins TRBV9 and TRBJ2-7; D is unclear. This material consisted of peripheral blood, taken on day 0 of AZD1222 vaccination. The TCR comes from an adult in good health. The CDR3: CASSVASHSSYEQYF. The CDR3 DNA sequence: TGTGCCAGCAGCGTAGCCTCTCACAGCTCCTACGAGCAGTACTTC. Full variable domain (rest looked up from reference TRBV9 and TRBJ2-7): DSGVTQTPKHLITATGQRVTLRCSPRSGDLSVYWYQQSLDQGLQFLIQYYNGEERAKGNILERFSAQQFPDLHSELNLSSLELGDSALYFCASSVASHSSYEQYFGPGTRLTVT.